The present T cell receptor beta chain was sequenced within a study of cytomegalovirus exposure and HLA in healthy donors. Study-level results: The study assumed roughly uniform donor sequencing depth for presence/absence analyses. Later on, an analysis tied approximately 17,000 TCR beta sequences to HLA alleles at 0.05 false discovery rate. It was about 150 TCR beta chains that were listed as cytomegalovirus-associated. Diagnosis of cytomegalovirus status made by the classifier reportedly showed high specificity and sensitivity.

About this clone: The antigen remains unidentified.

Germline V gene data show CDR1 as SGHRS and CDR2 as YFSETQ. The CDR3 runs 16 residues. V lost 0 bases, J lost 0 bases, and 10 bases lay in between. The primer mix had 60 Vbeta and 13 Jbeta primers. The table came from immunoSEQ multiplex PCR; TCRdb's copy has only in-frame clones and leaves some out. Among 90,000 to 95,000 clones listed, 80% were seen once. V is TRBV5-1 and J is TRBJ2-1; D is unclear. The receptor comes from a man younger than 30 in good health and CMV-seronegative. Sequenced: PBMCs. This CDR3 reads CASSLAKYSSYNEQFF. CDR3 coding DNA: TGCGCCAGCAGCTTGGCCAAATATAGCTCCTACAATGAGCAGTTCTTC.